The source of this TCR beta chain is a study of T cells in Graves' hyperthyroidism and ophthalmopathy. The sample holds many counts of this clonotype. Amplification targeted TCR beta CDR3 regions from RNA transcripts. The HTBI primer set was used in a first-round RT-PCR of the TCR CDR3. In TCRdb, the multiplex PCR reads were re-called with MiXCR into one record per CDR3 protein. This sample yields about 55,000 distinct CDR3 sequences, of which roughly 50% are seen a single time; 3% to 4% belongs to the top ten. Material: blood. This receptor was obtained from a woman aged 60-75 years with Graves' ophthalmopathy.

CDR3 loop: CASSEDVTNEKLFF. Here the CDR3 DNA reads TGTGCCAGCAGTGAGGATGTGACTAATGAAAAACTGTTTTTT. The chain is built from TRBV2 and TRBJ1-4; D is undetermined. CDR3 length equals 14 residues. Germline CDR1 and CDR2: SNHLY and FYNNEI. With 3 bases removed from V and 2 bases from J, the gap between germline ends came to 7 bases.